The next 28 T cell receptor beta chains were all read from a single sample in a study of graft-versus-host responses after intestinal transplantation. Some clones are missing from TCRdb's copy, which holds only in-frame ones; the method was immunoSEQ multiplex PCR. The data contain about 14,000 clones, 30% to 40% of them seen just once; the ten biggest clones take up approximately 2%. Approximately 200,000 CFSE-labeled responder cells were plated with approximately 200,000 irradiated, violet-dye-labeled stimulator cells. The input for sequencing was alloreactive CD8+ T cells from a mixed lymphocyte reaction culture, taken before intestinal transplant. Subset indicated: CFSE-low proliferating T cells sorted from approximately six-day pre-transplant mixed lymphocyte reaction (GvH or HvG direction). These receptors all come from a human patient who received an intestinal transplant.

V is TRBV9 and J is TRBJ2-3; no clear D gene. Germline loops: CDR1 SGDLS, CDR2 YYNGEE. CDR3 size: 13 residues. V was cut by 2 bases and J by 6 bases, with 10 bases left in between. This CDR3 reads CASSVLLMDTQYF. The DNA for the CDR3 is TGTGCCAGCAGCGTGCTACTCATGGATACGCAGTATTTT.

The rearrangement joins TRBV2 to TRBJ2-3; D not resolved. The V gene's germline CDR1 is SNHLY and CDR2 FYNNEI. The germline V and J ends were trimmed by 8 bases and 0 bases, with 6 bases remaining between them. The CDR3 is 12 amino acids. The CDR3 loop is CASFQSTDTQYF. Here the CDR3 DNA reads TGTGCCAGCTTCCAGAGCACAGATACGCAGTATTTT.

The chain carries TRBV16 and TRBJ1-1; D might be TRBD1 (6 bases). V shed 2 bases and J shed 10 bases, with 11 bases lying between them. Germline V gives CDR1 KGHSY, CDR2 FQNENV. This CDR3 region has 12 residues. CDR3 bases: TGTGCCAGCAGCCAAACCACAGGGATAGCTTTCTTT. Amino acid sequence: CASSQTTGIAFF.

This clone was counted a few times. V gene TRBV5-6 combines with J gene TRBJ1-1; TRBD1 matches at 7 bases. Per germline, CDR1 SGHDT and CDR2 YYEEEE. The junction had 2 bases not matched to a gene; V was cut back by 0 bases and J by 6 bases. The CDR3 spans 13 residues. DNA for the CDR3: TGTGCCAGCAGCTTGGTAGGGGGCGCTGAAGCTTTCTTT. This translates into CASSLVGGAEAFF.

This clone occurred a few times. The rearrangement uses TRBV30 and TRBJ1-2; D not resolved. This CDR3 region has 13 residues. V was cut by 1 base and J by 2 bases, with 8 bases left in between. Germline CDR1 GTSNPN, CDR2 SVGIG (reference sequence). The CDR3 DNA reads TGTGCCTGGAGTGGTTTACAGAACTATGGCTACACCTTC. It encodes CAWSGLQNYGYTF. The full variable domain, rest sourced from reference TRBV30 and TRBJ1-2, is SQTIHQWPATLVQPVGSPLSLECTVEGTSNPNLYWYRQAAGRGLQLLFYSVGIGQISSEVPQNLSASRPQDRQFILSSKKLLLSDSGFYLCAWSGLQNYGYTFGSGTRLTVV.

V usage is TRBV7-9 and J usage is TRBJ2-3; 8 bases align to TRBD2. Germline trimming cut 3 bases from V and 4 bases from J; bases unmatched to any gene: 6. CDR1 and CDR2 (germline): SEHNR, FQNEAQ (reference sequence). This CDR3 spans 15 amino acids. CDR3 bases: TGTGCCAGCAGCTTTTTATCGGGGGGGCCAGATACGCAGTATTTT. Amino acid sequence: CASSFLSGGPDTQYF.

The chain has TRBV10-2 and TRBJ1-2; a possible D gene is TRBD1 (6 bases). Germline CDR1 reads WSHSY; CDR2 reads SAAADI. This CDR3 has 12 amino acids. The V end lost 2 bases, the J end lost 7 bases, and 8 bases lay between the germline ends. The DNA of the CDR3 is TGCGCCAGCAGTGAGGGGGGCAGTGGCTACACCTTC. Residues: CASSEGGSGYTF.

DNA of the CDR3: TGTGCCAGCAGTTCATCCGCCGAGACAGGGGGTTACGAGCAGTACTTC. Translation: CASSSSAETGGYEQYF. The rearrangement links TRBV7-8 to TRBJ2-7, with 9 positions matching TRBD1. This CDR3 region has 16 residues. After removal of 6 bases from V and 4 bases from J, the junction contained 13 bases not matched to a gene. Germline loops: CDR1 SGHVS, CDR2 FQNEAQ.

This clone was observed a handful of times. The rearrangement links TRBV4-3 to TRBJ1-3, with 9 bases lining up with TRBD1. This CDR3 is 16 amino acids long. With 6 bases clipped from V and 4 bases from J, the junction kept 10 bases outside the gene matches. The germline V gene has CDR1 LGHNA and CDR2 YSLEER. As DNA, the CDR3 is TGCGCCAGCAGTCCCGGGACAGGGACTTTAGGAAACACCATATATTTT. Protein: CASSPGTGTLGNTIYF.

The chain combines TRBV27 with TRBJ1-2; 7 bases are shared with TRBD1. V was pared by 3 bases and J by 7 bases, with 5 bases of the junction left unmatched. Germline V CDR1 and CDR2: MNHEY, SMNVEV (reference sequence). The CDR3 totals 13 residues. CDR3 in DNA: TGTGCCAGCAGTTTGTTGACAGGGTCTGGCTACACCTTC. It specifies CASSLLTGSGYTF.

This clone is categorized as medium-sized (0.01 to 0.1%). The V call is TRBV4-3, the J call TRBJ1-6; possibly TRBD1 for D (5 bases). This CDR3 is 15 amino acids long. Between the trimmed V and J ends, which lost 1 base and 4 bases, there was a span of 8 bases. CDR1 LGHNA and CDR2 YSLEER come from the germline V gene. CDR3 sequence reads: CASSQGGGYNSPLHF. The CDR3 coding sequence is TGCGCCAGCAGCCAAGGCGGGGGGTATAATTCACCCCTCCACTTT.

This chain links TRBV4-3 with TRBJ2-3; a weak D match, TRBD1 (5 bases). This CDR3 is 15 amino acids long. V lost 0 bases and J lost 3, with 10 bases in between. CDR1 LGHNA and CDR2 YSLEER come from the germline V gene. The DNA for the CDR3 is TGCGCCAGCAGCCAAGATAGGCAGGGAACAGATACGCAGTATTTT. Translation: CASSQDRQGTDTQYF.

The chain joins TRBV5-5 to TRBJ1-2; D ambiguous. Per germline, CDR1 SGHKS and CDR2 YYEKEE (reference sequence). CDR3 length: 14 amino acids. The germline V and J ends were trimmed by 0 bases and 1 base, with 7 bases remaining between them. Written as DNA, the CDR3 is TGTGCCAGCAGCTTGGGACACGTTAACTATGGCTACACCTTC. Amino acid sequence: CASSLGHVNYGYTF.

This clone was counted only a few times. Compared with germline, one end of the junction differs, possibly owing to a read error. The rearrangement uses TRBV11-2 and TRBJ2-3; TRBD1 aligns across 9 bases. The CDR3 spans 14 residues. The germline CDR1 and CDR2 sequences are SGHAT and FQNNGV. The CDR3 DNA is TGTGCCAGCAGCTTAGGGGGACCGGGACAGGGATTTCATTTT. This translates into CASSLGGPGQGFHF. Based on the CDR3 plus reference TRBV11-2 and TRBJ2-3, the full variable domain is EAGVAQSPRYKIIEKRQSVAFWCNPISGHATLYWYQQILGQGPKLLIQFQNNGVVDDSQLPKDRFSAERLKGVDSTLKIQPAKLEDSAVYLCASSLGGPGQGFHFGPGTRLTVL.

The CDR3 reads CASSQEAQGLFEQYF. CDR3 DNA sequence: TGCGCCAGCAGCCAAGAGGCACAGGGTTTATTCGAGCAGTACTTC. The J gene is TRBJ2-7, the V gene TRBV4-1, with D perhaps matching TRBD1 (6 bases). Germline lookup yields CDR1 MGHRA and CDR2 YSYEKL. Trimming left V 0 bases short and J 6 bases short, with 15 bases between. The CDR3 contains 15 residues.

This clone has a handful of counts. The chain uses TRBV4-3 and TRBJ1-3; 7 nucleotides align to TRBD1. The CDR3 is made up of 17 amino acids. Germline CDR1 is LGHNA and CDR2 is YSLEER. After removal of 0 bases from V and 0 bases from J, the junction contained 5 bases not matched to a gene. The CDR3 here is CASSQDYRGGSGNTIYF. CDR3 DNA sequence: TGCGCCAGCAGCCAAGATTACAGGGGAGGCTCTGGAAACACCATATATTTT.

The chain carries TRBV5-6 and TRBJ2-3, with TRBD2 matching 13 bases. From germline, CDR1 is SGHDT and CDR2 YYEEEE. This CDR3 contains 14 residues. Trimming cost V 7 bases and J 6 bases; bases outside gene matches: 5. In DNA, the CDR3 is TGTGCCAGCGGACTAGCGGGGGATTGGGATACGCAGTATTTT. As protein: CASGLAGDWDTQYF.

The chain recombines TRBV7-9 with TRBJ1-1; the D gene is possibly TRBD1 (6 bases). The CDR3 totals 18 residues. From germline, CDR1 is SEHNR and CDR2 FQNEAQ (reference sequence). Trimming stripped 5 bases from V and 4 bases from J, with 26 bases between. The CDR3 DNA reads as TGTGCCAGCAGCCCTGGATGGGGGGGGCCGATCCTGGGCACTGAAGCTTTCTTT. Its translation is CASSPGWGGPILGTEAFF.

The sample holds a few counts of this clone. V is TRBV7-9 and J is TRBJ2-6, with D uncertain. Trimming pared 10 bases from V and 0 bases from J, leaving 13 bases between. Germline V gene sequence: CDR1 SEHNR, CDR2 FQNEAQ (reference sequence). This CDR3 has 15 amino acids. CDR3 nucleotide sequence: TGTGCCACTGGTGAGGAACTCTCTGGGGCCAACGTCCTGACTTTC. Residues: CATGEELSGANVLTF.

The chain has TRBV30 and TRBJ1-2; perhaps TRBD1 as D (6 bases). CDR1 GTSNPN and CDR2 SVGIG come from the germline V gene (reference sequence). The CDR3 has 13 amino acids. Trimming took 0 bases from V and 6 from J, leaving 11 bases between them. CDR3 nucleotide sequence: TGTGCCTGGAGTGTGACAGGTATAGATGGCTACACCTTC. It yields the protein CAWSVTGIDGYTF.

The genes are TRBV27 and TRBJ2-1; 9 positions agree with TRBD1. V gave up 8 bases and J gave up 6 bases; unmatched junction bases: 11. CDR1 and CDR2 from the germline V gene are MNHEY and SMNVEV (reference sequence). CDR3 length: 15 amino acids. CDR3 DNA: TGTGCCAGCCGATACAGGGGGCCCACAGGCAATGAGCAGTTCTTC. Translating gives CASRYRGPTGNEQFF.

This clone was seen a few times. The rearrangement joins TRBV4-3 to TRBJ2-3; TRBD2 agrees at 7 bases. V lost 0 bases, J lost 3 bases, and 9 bases stayed unmatched. The CDR3 runs to 17 residues. Germline CDR1 and CDR2: LGHNA and YSLEER. The CDR3 here is CASSQEPAGDLTDTQYF. CDR3 sequence (DNA): TGCGCCAGCAGCCAAGAACCCGCGGGGGATTTGACAGATACGCAGTATTTT.

J is TRBJ2-5 and V is TRBV11-2; 10 bases map to TRBD1. J was trimmed by 10 bases and V by 3 bases; bases with no gene match: 5. The CDR3 contains 13 residues. Germline loops: CDR1 SGHAT, CDR2 FQNNGV. The CDR3 DNA sequence: TGTGCCAGCAGCTTGACAGGGGGCCGGGACCAGTACTTC. Residues: CASSLTGGRDQYF.

The rearrangement joins TRBV7-6 to TRBJ1-6; the D is unclear. CDR1 is SGHVS, CDR2 FNYEAQ, per germline. CDR3 length: 14 amino acids. The ends were cut back, 1 base at V and 10 bases at J, with 11 bases in the middle. The CDR3: CASSLVEGDSPLHF. CDR3 in DNA: TGTGCCAGCAGCTTAGTTGAGGGCGACTCACCCCTCCACTTT.

This chain connects TRBV7-9 to TRBJ2-5, with 7 bases fitting TRBD2. The germline gives CDR1 SEHNR, CDR2 FQNEAQ (reference sequence). Unmatched junction bases numbered 10, after V lost 4 bases and J lost 5 bases. This CDR3 spans 15 amino acids. As DNA, the CDR3 is TGTGCCAGCAGCTCAGCGGGGCCAGATCGGGAGACCCAGTACTTC. The encoded protein is CASSSAGPDRETQYF.

The CDR3 region has the DNA TGTGCCTGGAGTACCGGACTCGGAGGAGATCAGCCCCAGCATTTT. Protein product: CAWSTGLGGDQPQHF. The chain uses TRBV30 and TRBJ1-5; D not resolved. The germline gives CDR1 GTSNPN, CDR2 SVGIG (reference sequence). This CDR3 is 15 amino acids long. V was cut by 2 bases and J by 5 bases, with 16 bases left in between.

By its share, this clone is medium-sized. This chain links TRBV2 with TRBJ1-2; tentative D call: TRBD1 (6 bases). The CDR3 extends over 15 amino acids. CDR1 is SNHLY, CDR2 FYNNEI, per germline. V lost 3 bases and J 3 bases, leaving 14 bases between the germline ends. CDR3 DNA sequence: TGTGCCAGCAGTGAGACAGGTACAACGCACTATGGCTACACCTTC. Amino acids: CASSETGTTHYGYTF.

This clone was seen a few times. This rearrangement joins TRBV29-1 to TRBJ1-1, with TRBD1 matching over 7 bases. Germline values: CDR1 SQVTM, CDR2 ANQGSEA. The CDR3 covers 12 residues. The V and J ends lost 8 bases and 5 bases, in that order; junction bases with no gene match: 8. The CDR3, as DNA: TGCAGCAACAGGGGAGGTTTGACTGAAGCTTTCTTT. Translated, it gives CSNRGGLTEAFF. Looking up the rest from reference TRBV29-1 and TRBJ1-1 gives the full variable domain: SAVISQKPSRDICQRGTSLTIQCQVDSQVTMMFWYRQQPGQSLTLIATANQGSEATYESGFVIDKFPISRPNLTFSTLTVSNMSPEDSSIYLCSNRGGLTEAFFGQGTRLTVV.